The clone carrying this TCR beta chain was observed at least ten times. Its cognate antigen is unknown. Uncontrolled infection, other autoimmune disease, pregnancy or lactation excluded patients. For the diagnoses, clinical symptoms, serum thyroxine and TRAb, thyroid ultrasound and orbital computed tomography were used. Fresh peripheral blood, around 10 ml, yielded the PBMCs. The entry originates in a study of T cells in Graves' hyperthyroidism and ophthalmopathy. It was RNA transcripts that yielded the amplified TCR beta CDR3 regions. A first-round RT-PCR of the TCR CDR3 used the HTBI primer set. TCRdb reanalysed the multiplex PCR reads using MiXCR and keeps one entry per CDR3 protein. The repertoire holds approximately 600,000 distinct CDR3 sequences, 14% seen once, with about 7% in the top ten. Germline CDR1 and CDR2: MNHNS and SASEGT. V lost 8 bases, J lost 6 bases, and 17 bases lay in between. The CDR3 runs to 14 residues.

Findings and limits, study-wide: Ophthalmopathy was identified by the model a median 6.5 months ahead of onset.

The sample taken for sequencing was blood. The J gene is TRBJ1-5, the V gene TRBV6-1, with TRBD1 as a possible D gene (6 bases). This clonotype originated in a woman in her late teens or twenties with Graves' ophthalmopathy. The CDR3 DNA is TGTGCCAGCCGGGAGCGGGGAGGGGGTCAGCCCCAGCATTTT. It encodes CASRERGGGQPQHF.